These T cell receptor beta chains were read from a single sample in a study of radiotherapy plus CTLA-4 blockade in lung cancer. Only in-frame clones appear in the TCRdb table, and some are missing; sequencing was by immunoSEQ multiplex PCR. The sample lists some 51,000 clones, 65% to 80% occurring once. Specimen: peripheral blood, collected from a patient treated with radiotherapy plus ipilimumab. Receptors originate from a human donor with non-small cell lung cancer whose response to radiotherapy plus ipilimumab could not be evaluated. Each CDR3 is given with its conserved first and last residue. The D gene is left open where the match is weak. Clone size is stated in some rows and not others, as once, few, many or a class when expanded.

>TRBJ1-5|.|TRBV5-1|.
TGCGCCAGCAGCTTGGCCGGGTTGAGCAATCAGCCCCAGCATTTT
CASSLAGLSNQPQHF
>TRBJ1-2|.|TRBV6-1|.
TGTGCCAGCAGCGAAACTCCGGTCGTGACTGTTCGCGGCTACACCTTC
CASSETPVVTVRGYTF
>TRBJ2-3|.|TRBV6-1|.
TGTGCCAGCACCCTAAGGACACTGACCACAGATACGCAGTATTTT
CASTLRTLTTDTQYF
>TRBJ2-2|.|TRBV2|.
TGTGCCAGCAGTCCATCCGGGGAGCTGTTTTTT
CASSPSGELFF
>TRBJ1-2|.|TRBV6-5|TRBD1
TGTGCCACGGGACAGGTGAATGCCTATGGCTACACCTTC
CATGQVNAYGYTF
>TRBJ2-7|.|TRBV19|TRBD1
TGTGCCAGTAGTATCCTAGGGACAGAAGGATACGAGCAGTACTTC
CASSILGTEGYEQYF
>TRBJ1-4|.|TRBV5-1|.
TGCGCCAGCAGTGCCGAGGCCGGATATAATGAAAAACTGTTTTTT
CASSAEAGYNEKLFF
>TRBJ2-1|few|TRBV7-2|.
TGTGCCAGCAGCTCCGGGTACAATGAGCAGTTCTTC
CASSSGYNEQFF
>TRBJ2-2|.|TRBV6-1|.
TGTGCCAGCAGTGCTCCGGGGAACACCGGGGAGCTGTTTTTT
CASSAPGNTGELFF
>TRBJ2-5|.|TRBV27|TRBD1
TGTGCCAGCAGTGACACAGGGGGCCTATGGACCCAGTACTTC
CASSDTGGLWTQYF
>TRBJ1-2|.|TRBV4-3|.
TGCGCCAGCAGCCAAGATATTGGCCGCGGGTCTAGAGGCTACACCTTC
CASSQDIGRGSRGYTF
>TRBJ2-4|once|TRBV29-1|.
TGCAGCGTTGAATCAGGAATCAAGCAGTACTTC
CSVESGIKQYF
>TRBJ2-5|.|TRBV10-3|.
TGTGCCATCGCCCGGGAGTCCCAAGAGACCCAGTACTTC
CAIARESQETQYF
>TRBJ1-6|.|TRBV28|.
TGTGCCAGCAGCCCCTACAGGGCGGATTCACCCCTCCACTTT
CASSPYRADSPLHF
>TRBJ2-2|.|TRBV5-5|TRBD1
TGTGCCAGCAGCCCCGTGGGGGACAGGGGTTCCGGGGAGCTGTTTTTT
CASSPVGDRGSGELFF
>TRBJ2-7|.|TRBV7-6|.
TGTGCCAGCAGCCCCGGGATCCACGAGCAGTACTTC
CASSPGIHEQYF
>TRBJ1-2|.|TRBV11-2|TRBD1
TGTGCCAGCAGTTCAACACGGACAGGGGAGAACTATGGCTACACCTTC
CASSSTRTGENYGYTF
>TRBJ2-3|.|TRBV18|.
TGTGCCAGCTCACCAATTGGAACAGGGTCCGGTTTCACAGATACGCAGTATTTT
CASSPIGTGSGFTDTQYF
>TRBJ2-7|.|TRBV5-4|TRBD1
TGTGCCAGCAGCCTGGGACAGGGGGCAAGTACCTACGAGCAGTACTTC
CASSLGQGASTYEQYF
>TRBJ1-4|few|TRBV9|.
TGTGCCAGCAGCGTAGTCCCAGACCAGGTGGAAAAACTGTTTTTT
CASSVVPDQVEKLFF
>TRBJ1-1|.|TRBV9|.
TGTGCCAGCAGCGTCGGGAAGAACACTGAAGCTTTCTTT
CASSVGKNTEAFF
>TRBJ2-7|.|TRBV18|TRBD2
TGTGCCAGCTCACCCAGACTAGCGGGAGACTACGAGCAGTACTTC
CASSPRLAGDYEQYF
>TRBJ2-2|.|TRBV11-2|.
TGTGCCAGCAGTTATATCACCGGGGAGCTGTTTTTT
CASSYITGELFF
>TRBJ2-3|.|TRBV4-3|.
TGCGCCAGCAGCCAAGTAGGGACCGGGAGAGATACGCAGTATTTT
CASSQVGTGRDTQYF
>TRBJ2-2|once|TRBV9|TRBD1
TGTGCCAGCAGCGTAAATTGGGACAGTTCGAACAAGGATGAGCTGTTTTTT
CASSVNWDSSNKDELFF
>TRBJ1-5|.|TRBV5-6|TRBD1
TGTGCCAGCAGCTTGTTGGGACAGACCTTTAGCAATCAGCCCCAGCATTTT
CASSLLGQTFSNQPQHF
>TRBJ2-7|.|TRBV7-3|.
TGTGCCAGCAGCCGTAAGGTGGGCCCTAACTACGAGCAGTACTTC
CASSRKVGPNYEQYF
>TRBJ2-7|.|TRBV10-2|TRBD2
TGCGCCAGCAGCCTCGGACTAGCAACGGAGCAGTACTTC
CASSLGLATEQYF
>TRBJ1-2|.|TRBV9|.
TGTGCCAGCAGCGTAGTCGAAGGGGGTACGGGCTATGGCTACACCTTC
CASSVVEGGTGYGYTF
>TRBJ2-7|.|TRBV25-1|TRBD1
TGTGCCAGCAGTCCTCGGGACAGGGGGCTTGAGCAGTACTTC
CASSPRDRGLEQYF
>TRBJ2-3|.|TRBV6-6|.
TGTGCCAGCAGTTACTTAGTCAACACAGATACGCAGTATTTT
CASSYLVNTDTQYF
>TRBJ1-6|.|TRBV2|.
TGTGCCAGCAGTGCAGTGTTGCGGAGGAGTTCACCCCTCCACTTT
CASSAVLRRSSPLHF
>TRBJ2-2|.|TRBV6-1|TRBD2
TGTGCCAGCAGGATTAGCGGGGGGGACACCGGGGAGCTGTTTTTT
CASRISGGDTGELFF
>TRBJ2-7|.|TRBV6-1|.
TGTGCCAGCACCCTTGGGCAGCAGCTCTACGAGCAGTACTTC
CASTLGQQLYEQYF
>TRBJ1-1|.|TRBV29-1|.
TGCAGCGTTGGTGTTCACAGGGCGATGATGGAAACTGAAGCTTTCTTT
CSVGVHRAMMETEAFF
>TRBJ1-2|.|TRBV25-1|TRBD1
TGTGCCAGCAGTGAACTCGGACAGGGGGCTTTCTATGGCTACACCTTC
CASSELGQGAFYGYTF
>TRBJ2-7|few|TRBV30|.
TGTGCCTGGAGCCCTTTGGAGTTGGAAGCCTACGAGCAGTACTTC
CAWSPLELEAYEQYF
>TRBJ2-5|.|TRBV9|.
TGTGCCAGCAGCGTAGCTGGCACGGCGGGAGAGACCCAGTACTTC
CASSVAGTAGETQYF
>TRBJ1-6|.|TRBV7-9|TRBD1
TGTGCCAGCAGTCTCAACGGGGACAGGTATAATTCACCCCTCCACTTT
CASSLNGDRYNSPLHF
>TRBJ2-1|.|TRBV9|.
TGTGCCAGCAGCGCTAGGGGTGAGCAGTTCTTC
CASSARGEQFF
>TRBJ2-5|once|TRBV5-1|TRBD2
TGCGCCAGCAGCTTGGCTAGCGGGGGAGCGCAAGAGACCCAGTACTTC
CASSLASGGAQETQYF
>TRBJ2-7|.|TRBV5-1|.
TGCGCCAGCAGCCTTTACTACGAGCAGTACTTC
CASSLYYEQYF
>TRBJ2-7|.|TRBV2|.
TGTGCCAGCAGTGAAAGGGGGAGTAACCCTTATTACGAGCAGTACTTC
CASSERGSNPYYEQYF
>TRBJ2-7|.|TRBV19|.
TGTGCCAGTAGCCGTCTAGCGTTCTCCTACGAGCAGTACTTC
CASSRLAFSYEQYF
>TRBJ1-2|few|TRBV5-1|.
TGCGCCAGCAGACAGTACTATGGCTACACCTTC
CASRQYYGYTF
>TRBJ2-3|.|TRBV30|TRBD2
TGTGCCTGGAGAACGGGACTAGCGGGAGCGGCTACGCAGTATTTT
CAWRTGLAGAATQYF
>TRBJ2-7|.|TRBV20-1|.
TGCAGTGCCATTCGGGGGAGCGAGCAGTACTTC
CSAIRGSEQYF
>TRBJ1-1|few|TRBV6-5|TRBD1
TGTGCCAGCAGTCCACCGGGACAGGGTGAAGCTTTCTTT
CASSPPGQGEAFF
>TRBJ2-1|few|TRBV7-3|TRBD2
TGTGCCAGCAGCCCTACCCGTACTAGCGTGGAGCAGTTCTTC
CASSPTRTSVEQFF
>TRBJ2-5|.|TRBV27|TRBD2
TGTGCCAGCAGTTTCGCCTACCTTGGGAGGGCGGGGGAGACCCAGTACTTC
CASSFAYLGRAGETQYF
>TRBJ2-7|.|TRBV27|TRBD2
TGTGCCAGCAGTTTATCCTCCGGGGGGACCTACGTTGAGCAGTACTTC
CASSLSSGGTYVEQYF
>TRBJ2-5|.|TRBV7-3|TRBD2
TGTGCCAGCAGCCCCGCGGGAGGGGGCCTCGAGACCCAGTACTTC
CASSPAGGGLETQYF
>TRBJ1-4|once|TRBV19|TRBD1
TGTGCCAGTAGGCGGACAGGGGGCAAGGAACTGTTTTTT
CASRRTGGKELFF
>TRBJ2-1|few|TRBV4-1|TRBD2
TGCGCCAGCAGCCAAGATATGGCTAGCGGGGGATCCTACAATGAGCAGTTCTTC
CASSQDMASGGSYNEQFF
>TRBJ1-5|.|TRBV6-1|.
TGTGCCAGCCTCATTTCGGGACAACGCAATCAGCCCCAGCATTTT
CASLISGQRNQPQHF
>TRBJ2-5|.|TRBV7-7|.
TGTGCTAGCAGCCTCTCAGGGGAGACCCAGTACTTC
CASSLSGETQYF